The 25 T cell receptor beta chains given below trace back to one sample, sequenced in a study of blood T cell repertoires in COVID-19. Repertoires were generated with immunoSEQ multiplex PCR, while TCRdb's copy carries only in-frame clones and drops some. The sample shows hundreds of thousands of clones, more than 90% of them seen only once. Sequenced material: PBMCs or T cells enriched from blood (not recorded which). Source of these receptors: a man in his sixties who had recovered from COVID-19.

J is TRBJ2-3 and V is TRBV10-3, with TRBD1 matching 7 bases. Germline CDR1 reads ENHRY; CDR2 reads SYGVKD. The CDR3 length is 14 residues. The ends lost 11 bases at V and 5 bases at J; junction bases unmatched: 13. The CDR3 here is CAGGKGAREDTQYF. The CDR3 DNA reads as TGTGCCGGGGGAAAGGGGGCCCGGGAAGATACGCAGTATTTT.

The chain has TRBV30 and TRBJ1-1; no clear D gene. This CDR3 has 13 amino acids. Looked up from germline, CDR1 is GTSNPN and CDR2 is SVGIG (reference sequence). Trimming removed 5 bases from V and 0 bases from J, with 10 bases in between. The CDR3 reads CAWREVMNTEAFF. The DNA for the CDR3 is TGTGCCTGGCGCGAGGTCATGAACACTGAAGCTTTCTTT.

This chain uses TRBV11-2 with TRBJ2-2; D remains unclear. The CDR3 spans 14 residues. V was trimmed by 2 bases and J by 5 bases, leaving 9 bases between them. Germline V gene lookup returns CDR1 SGHAT and CDR2 FQNNGV. The CDR3 DNA sequence: TGTGCCAGCAGCTTATTACACCCGACCGGGGAGCTGTTTTTT. This codes for CASSLLHPTGELFF.

This clone was picked up one time. The rearrangement uses TRBV4-1 and TRBJ2-2; maybe TRBD1 (5 bases). The V and J ends lost 6 bases and 3 bases respectively, with 5 bases between them. The CDR3 length is 12 residues. CDR1 and CDR2 (germline): MGHRA, YSYEKL. CDR3 amino acids: CASRTDTGELFF. CDR3 DNA: TGCGCCAGCAGGACAGACACCGGGGAGCTGTTTTTT.

The V call is TRBV4-2, the J call TRBJ2-3; perhaps TRBD1 as D (6 bases). The length of the CDR3 is 16 residues. V was shortened by 4 bases and J by 6 bases, with 20 bases between the two germline ends. The germline V gene has CDR1 LGHNA and CDR2 YNFKEQ. The CDR3 coding sequence is TGTGCCAGCAGCCCGCTTTTGGGGGCCGGTGCGGATACGCAGTATTTT. This codes for CASSPLLGAGADTQYF.

This clone was seen at least ten times. The chain has TRBV19 and TRBJ2-2; TRBD2 is a possible D gene (7 bases). The CDR3 contains 14 residues. Germline V gene sequence: CDR1 LNHDA, CDR2 SQIVND (reference sequence). Deletions cut 5 bases from V and 6 bases from J, with 13 bases between. The CDR3 DNA sequence: TGTGCCAGTAGTTTCCGGGGGGCCGCCGGGGAGCTGTTTTTT. It specifies CASSFRGAAGELFF.

The V gene is TRBV11-3, the J gene TRBJ2-1; TRBD2 agrees at 9 bases. The ends lost 5 bases at V and 5 bases at J; junction bases unmatched: 13. Per the germline V gene, CDR1 is SGHNT and CDR2 is YENEEA. The CDR3 runs to 17 residues. The CDR3 loop is CASSPLSGLAINNEQFF. CDR3 coding DNA: TGTGCCAGCAGCCCCCTTTCCGGACTAGCGATTAACAATGAGCAGTTCTTC.

The chain has TRBV7-2 and TRBJ1-5; 10 positions agree with TRBD1. V gave up 1 base and J gave up 3 bases; unmatched junction bases: 3. The germline CDR1 and CDR2 sequences are SGHTA and FQGNSA. The CDR3 runs 16 residues. Here the CDR3 reads CASSLGGTGVNQPQHF. The CDR3 DNA is TGTGCCAGCAGCTTAGGGGGGACAGGGGTCAATCAGCCCCAGCATTTT.

CDR3 region: CASSPGQSYEQYF. In DNA, the CDR3 is TGTGCCAGCAGCCCAGGACAGTCCTACGAGCAGTACTTC. This chain connects TRBV11-2 to TRBJ2-7; D may be TRBD1 (6 bases). With 5 bases removed from V and 1 base from J, the gap between germline ends came to 9 bases. This CDR3 is built from 13 residues. Germline CDR1 and CDR2: SGHAT and FQNNGV.

V is TRBV30 and J is TRBJ2-7, with TRBD2 matching over 7 bases. Germline CDR1 is GTSNPN and CDR2 is SVGIG (reference sequence). V lost 4 bases and J lost 0; bases outside the gene matches: 3. CDR3 length equals 13 residues. The CDR3 DNA follows: TGTGCCTGGATCAGCGGGGTCTCCTACGAGCAGTACTTC. Translated, it gives CAWISGVSYEQYF.

The V call is TRBV15, the J call TRBJ2-5; 8 nucleotides agree with TRBD1. CDR3 length: 14 amino acids. The germline gives CDR1 LNHNV, CDR2 YYDKDF (reference sequence). The V segment lost 6 bases and the J segment 5 bases; nucleotides outside the gene matches: 8. This CDR3 is CATSMQGARETQYF. The CDR3 DNA sequence: TGTGCCACCAGTATGCAGGGGGCCCGGGAGACCCAGTACTTC.

The V and J genes are TRBV7-2 and TRBJ2-1, with D perhaps TRBD2 (6 bases). CDR1 and CDR2 (germline): SGHTA, FQGNSA. The V end was cut by 5 bases, the J end by 4 bases, with 15 bases between. The CDR3 contains 15 residues. CDR3 region: CASSVTGGFYNEQFF. CDR3 bases: TGTGCCAGCAGCGTGACTGGGGGGTTTTACAATGAGCAGTTCTTC.

The chain is built from TRBV7-6 and TRBJ2-7, with a tentative D call TRBD2 (5 bases). V was shortened by 4 bases and J by 2 bases, with 9 bases between the two germline ends. From germline, CDR1 is SGHVS and CDR2 FNYEAQ. The CDR3 runs 13 residues. The CDR3 region is CASSSSRTYEQYF. The CDR3 DNA sequence: TGTGCCAGCAGCTCTAGCCGAACCTACGAGCAGTACTTC.

The chain couples TRBV5-8 to TRBJ1-4; D might be TRBD1 (5 bases). V was trimmed by 4 bases and J by 5 bases, leaving 9 bases between them. CDR1 and CDR2 (germline): SGHTS, YDEGEE. This CDR3 has 13 residues. The CDR3 DNA sequence: TGTGCCAGCAGCCCGACAGAAAATGAAAAACTGTTTTTT. It specifies CASSPTENEKLFF.

The chain has TRBV4-3 and TRBJ2-1, with 11 bases matching TRBD2. This CDR3 has 17 amino acids. V shed 1 base and J 5 bases; nucleotides not matched to a gene: 7. Germline V gene data show CDR1 as LGHNA and CDR2 as YSLEER. The CDR3 coding sequence is TGCGCCAGCAGCCAAGCCTTAGCGGGGGGGATAAACAATGAGCAGTTCTTC. It codes for CASSQALAGGINNEQFF.

This clone was counted once. The chain joins TRBV3-1 (or the pseudogene TRBV3-2) to TRBJ1-2, with TRBD1 identical over 8 bases. With V trimmed by 4 bases and J by 0 bases, 1 base remained unmatched. The CDR3 extends over 14 amino acids. CDR1 LGHDT and CDR2 YNNKEL come from the germline V gene (reference sequence). CDR3: CASSRQGTNYGYTF. The CDR3 nucleotides are TGTGCCAGCAGCCGACAGGGGACTAACTATGGCTACACCTTC.

This chain uses TRBV10-3 with TRBJ2-3; a weak D match, TRBD2 (5 bases). This CDR3 comprises 14 residues. Germline V lookup: CDR1 ENHRY, CDR2 SYGVKD. Trimming pared 3 bases from V and 0 bases from J, leaving 7 bases between. CDR3: CAISELGSTDTQYF. Written as DNA, the CDR3 is TGTGCCATCAGTGAACTAGGGAGCACAGATACGCAGTATTTT.

V usage is TRBV6-5 and J usage is TRBJ2-1, with 10 bases fitting TRBD2. In germline, CDR1 is MNHEY, CDR2 SVGAGI. CDR3 length: 15 amino acids. J was trimmed by 4 bases and V by 0 bases; bases with no gene match: 0. The CDR3 DNA reads as TGTGCCAGCAGTTACTCACTAGCGGGGTACAATGAGCAGTTCTTC. Translating gives CASSYSLAGYNEQFF.

This clone was observed a handful of times. This chain links TRBV3-1 (or the pseudogene TRBV3-2) with TRBJ2-7; 9 bases are shared with TRBD2. With V trimmed by 0 bases and J by 9 bases, 9 bases remained unmatched. The germline CDR1 and CDR2 sequences are LGHDT and YNNKEL (reference sequence). The CDR3 length is 15 residues. The chain's CDR3 is CASSQDSGRTTPQYF. The CDR3 bases are TGTGCCAGCAGCCAAGATAGCGGGAGAACTACGCCGCAGTACTTC.

This chain joins TRBV30 and TRBJ2-3, with 8 bases matching TRBD1. Germline CDR1 GTSNPN, CDR2 SVGIG (reference sequence). V was clipped by 0 bases and J by 4 bases; unmatched bases: 9. The CDR3 has 16 residues. The CDR3 loop is CAWSVGPAGGADTQYF. The CDR3 DNA reads TGTGCCTGGAGTGTAGGGCCCGCAGGGGGCGCAGATACGCAGTATTTT.

This clone was observed a single time. The chain has TRBV11-2 and TRBJ2-2; D perhaps matches TRBD2 (5 bases). CDR1 is SGHAT, CDR2 FQNNGV, per germline. The CDR3 length is 19 residues. V lost 0 bases to trimming and J lost 2 bases, with 19 bases between them. The chain's CDR3 is CASSLDVPEGPINTGELFF. DNA of the CDR3: TGTGCCAGCAGCTTAGATGTACCCGAGGGCCCGATAAACACCGGGGAGCTGTTTTTT. Filled out from reference TRBV11-2 and TRBJ2-2, the complete variable domain reads EAGVAQSPRYKIIEKRQSVAFWCNPISGHATLYWYQQILGQGPKLLIQFQNNGVVDDSQLPKDRFSAERLKGVDSTLKIQPAKLEDSAVYLCASSLDVPEGPINTGELFFGEGSRLTVL.

The V and J genes are TRBV7-9 and TRBJ1-2; possibly TRBD1 for D (5 bases). From germline, CDR1 is SEHNR and CDR2 FQNEAQ (reference sequence). The CDR3 has 14 residues. The V end was cut by 1 base, the J end by 8 bases, with 14 bases between. CDR3 in DNA: TGTGCCAGCAGCTTAGTCAGCACAGGAGACGGCTACACCTTC. Translated, it gives CASSLVSTGDGYTF.

This sequence joins TRBV27 and TRBJ2-7; D may be TRBD2 (5 bases). This CDR3 comprises 15 residues. V was shortened by 8 bases and J by 0 bases, with 17 bases between the two germline ends. Germline V lookup: CDR1 MNHEY, CDR2 SMNVEV (reference sequence). This chain's CDR3 is CASAGLHMGSYEQYF. CDR3 DNA sequence: TGTGCCAGCGCCGGACTCCACATGGGCTCCTACGAGCAGTACTTC.

V and J are TRBV30 and TRBJ2-2; 9 bases line up with TRBD2. The CDR3 is made up of 16 amino acids. The trim removed 4 bases at V and 1 base at J, leaving 7 bases unmatched. Germline V gene lookup returns CDR1 GTSNPN and CDR2 SVGIG (reference sequence). CDR3 DNA: TGTGCCTGGATACGGCGGGGGGGACTGAACACCGGGGAGCTGTTTTTT. This encodes CAWIRRGGLNTGELFF.

CDR3 amino acids: CAWSPKRGFRSTDTQYF. CDR3 bases: TGTGCCTGGAGCCCAAAAAGAGGGTTTAGAAGCACAGATACGCAGTATTTT. This sequence joins TRBV30 and TRBJ2-3, with D maybe TRBD2 (5 bases). CDR1 is GTSNPN, CDR2 SVGIG, per germline (reference sequence). Trimming left V 3 bases short and J 0 bases short, with 19 bases between. The CDR3 consists of 17 residues.